Following are 32 T cell receptor beta chains from one sample sequenced in a study of monozygotic twins with inflammatory bowel disease. TCRdb re-analyzed the 5' RACE reads; it lists each CDR3 protein once, without DNA. Its listing shows about 350,000 distinct CDR3 sequences. Sequenced material: blood. All receptors come from a human donor with ulcerative colitis or Crohn's disease, or a healthy co-twin of an affected twin (not recorded which).

The chain couples TRBV14 to TRBJ1-6; there is no DNA to check the TCRdb D call of TRBD1. The CDR3 length is 19 residues. Germline assignment: CDR1 SGHDN and CDR2 FVKESK. CDR3 amino acids: CASSQDSATGRAYNSPLHF.

This chain joins TRBV20-1 and TRBJ1-2; TCRdb picks TRBD1, but there is no DNA to check that call. This CDR3 contains 17 residues. Germline V gene sequence: CDR1 DFQATT, CDR2 SNEGSKA (reference sequence). The chain's CDR3 is CSARPGQGQERDYGYTF.

The chain recombines TRBV24-1 with TRBJ2-2; TCRdb selects TRBD1, and the lack of DNA leaves this call unchecked. This CDR3 is 16 amino acids long. Germline CDR1 is KGHDR and CDR2 is SFDVKD. CDR3: CATSVGQGRNTGELFF.

The rearrangement links TRBV7-6 to TRBJ2-1; the D call of TRBD1 rests on TCRdb alone, since no DNA is present to check it. The CDR3 is made up of 16 amino acids. Germline V gene sequence: CDR1 SGHVS, CDR2 FNYEAQ. The CDR3 sequence is CASSLTGGFQGTEQLF.

The J gene is TRBJ1-1, the V gene TRBV5-5. CDR3 length: 14 amino acids. Germline assignment: CDR1 SGHKS and CDR2 YYEKEE (reference sequence). CDR3 sequence: CASSLVAGRTEAFF.

The J gene is TRBJ2-3, the V gene TRBV28; TCRdb proposes TRBD1, but this gene call is untestable without DNA. The CDR3 runs 15 residues. CDR1 MDHEN and CDR2 SYDVKM come from the germline V gene. Here the CDR3 reads CASRGTGGSTDTQYF. The full variable domain, its missing parts supplied by reference TRBV28 and TRBJ2-3, is DVKVTQSSRYLVKRTGEKVFLECVQDMDHENMFWYRQDPGLGLRLIYFSYDVKMKEKGDIPEGYSVSREKKERFSLILESASTNQTSMYLCASRGTGGSTDTQYFGPGTRLTVL.

This chain joins TRBV12-3 or TRBV12-4 and TRBJ2-2; the D gene TCRdb calls, TRBD2, cannot be checked with no DNA. The CDR3 runs to 18 residues. The CDR3 here is CASSSALNSGATGGELFF.

V gene TRBV7-9 combines with J gene TRBJ2-3; TCRdb reports TRBD1, a call that lacks DNA to check it against. The CDR3 is 15 residues long. CDR1 SEHNR and CDR2 FQNEAQ come from the germline V gene (reference sequence). This CDR3 reads CASSPRQGVGDTQYF.

CDR3 protein: CASSLTGPYGYTF. The chain uses TRBV12-3 or TRBV12-4 and TRBJ1-2. This CDR3 has 13 amino acids.

The chain has TRBV12-3 or TRBV12-4 and TRBJ1-5; TCRdb selects TRBD1, and the lack of DNA leaves this call unchecked. CDR3 length: 15 residues. CDR3 sequence reads: CASSLQGIINQPQHF.

The rearrangement uses TRBV5-1 and TRBJ2-6. The CDR3 length is 17 residues. The V gene's germline CDR1 is SGHRS and CDR2 YFSETQ. The CDR3 region is CASSLGLSPAGANVLTF.

The rearrangement links TRBV28 to TRBJ2-2; TCRdb's D call, TRBD1, is unchecked because there is no DNA. Germline V gene data show CDR1 as MDHEN and CDR2 as SYDVKM. There are 17 residues in the CDR3. CDR3 loop: CASSPGHSLGFTGELFF.

The chain links TRBV5-1 to TRBJ2-5; TCRdb outputs TRBD1, but without DNA this stays unchecked. The CDR3 is 15 amino acids. The germline V gene has CDR1 SGHRS and CDR2 YFSETQ. Here the CDR3 reads CASSVDRGQEETQYF.

The V gene is TRBV4-1, the J gene TRBJ2-2; TCRdb selects TRBD1, and the lack of DNA leaves this call unchecked. This CDR3 region has 15 residues. Germline loops: CDR1 MGHRA, CDR2 YSYEKL. The CDR3 region is CASSQVLQATGELFF.

V gene TRBV24-1 combines with J gene TRBJ2-1; TCRdb gives TRBD2 as the D gene, but with no DNA this cannot be confirmed. Germline V gene data show CDR1 as KGHDR and CDR2 as SFDVKD. This CDR3 is built from 16 residues. The CDR3 loop reads CATSDPSGGLYNEQFF.

J is TRBJ2-5 and V is TRBV6-5; TCRdb outputs TRBD1, but without DNA this stays unchecked. The CDR3 totals 17 residues. Germline V gives CDR1 MNHEY, CDR2 SVGAGI. The CDR3 loop reads CASSYSPAGTIQETQYF.

J is TRBJ2-1 and V is TRBV5-4; TCRdb outputs TRBD1, but without DNA this stays unchecked. There are 11 residues in the CDR3. CDR1 SGHNT and CDR2 YYREEE come from the germline V gene (reference sequence). CDR3 sequence reads: CASRGVDEQFF.

The rearrangement joins TRBV5-4 to TRBJ1-2; lacking DNA, the TRBD1 call made by TCRdb goes unchecked. From germline, CDR1 is SGHNT and CDR2 YYREEE (reference sequence). This CDR3 contains 15 residues. CDR3 amino acids: CASSVDDRGNGGYTF.

The J gene is TRBJ2-3, the V gene TRBV7-9. In germline, CDR1 is SEHNR, CDR2 FQNEAQ (reference sequence). The CDR3 sequence is 13 residues long. CDR3 amino acids: CASSLALADTQYF.

The rearrangement links TRBV4-2 to TRBJ1-5. Germline CDR1 reads LGHNA; CDR2 reads YNFKEQ. This CDR3 is 14 amino acids long. CDR3 loop: CASSPSKGVQPQHF.

The chain recombines TRBV3-1 with TRBJ2-1; no DNA is available, so the TRBD2 call from TCRdb remains unchecked. This CDR3 is 15 amino acids long. Germline V CDR1 and CDR2: LGHDT, YNNKEL (reference sequence). The CDR3 loop is CASSSSGLTYNEQFF.

V usage is TRBV5-1 and J usage is TRBJ2-5; the TCRdb D gene call, TRBD1, has no DNA to confirm it. CDR1 SGHRS and CDR2 YFSETQ come from the germline V gene. The CDR3 is 17 residues long. CDR3 loop: CASSLDYTGPPVETQYF.

J is TRBJ2-3 and V is TRBV10-3; the TCRdb D gene call, TRBD2, has no DNA to confirm it. Germline CDR1 reads ENHRY; CDR2 reads SYGVKD. CDR3 length equals 17 residues. CDR3: CAISESRRGGSTDTQYF.

The gene calls are TRBV9 and TRBJ2-1; checking the TCRdb D call of TRBD2 is not possible without DNA. Looked up from germline, CDR1 is SGDLS and CDR2 is YYNGEE. The CDR3 is 15 residues long. CDR3 protein: CASSVQAGGRDEQFF.

The gene calls are TRBV28 and TRBJ1-2; TCRdb designates TRBD1, a call that cannot be tested without DNA. This CDR3 contains 13 residues. From germline, CDR1 is MDHEN and CDR2 SYDVKM. Here the CDR3 reads CASSSDRVDGYTF.

V usage is TRBV5-1 and J usage is TRBJ2-4. CDR3 length: 12 residues. Looked up from germline, CDR1 is SGHRS and CDR2 is YFSETQ. CDR3 loop: CASSGTLNIQYF.

This chain uses TRBV20-1 with TRBJ2-1; as DNA is missing, the TRBD1 call by TCRdb cannot be tested. The CDR3 contains 15 residues. Germline CDR1 is DFQATT and CDR2 is SNEGSKA (reference sequence). The CDR3 sequence is CSASDRDRSMYEQFF.

The chain has TRBV24-1 and TRBJ2-5; TCRdb returns TRBD2, unconfirmable since there is no DNA. The germline CDR1 and CDR2 sequences are KGHDR and SFDVKD. The length of the CDR3 is 14 residues. The CDR3 spells CATSDLRAEETQYF.

The genes are TRBV12-3 or TRBV12-4 and TRBJ1-2. The CDR3 runs 14 residues. The CDR3 spells CASSLEGPLYGYTF.

V is TRBV19 and J is TRBJ2-1; without DNA, the TCRdb call of TRBD2 cannot be checked. From germline, CDR1 is LNHDA and CDR2 SQIVND (reference sequence). This CDR3 comprises 16 residues. This chain's CDR3 is CASSSQGGGGAHEQFF. The whole variable domain, filled in from reference TRBV19 and TRBJ2-1, reads DGGITQSPKYLFRKEGQNVTLSCEQNLNHDAMYWYRQDPGQGLRLIYYSQIVNDFQKGDIAEGYSVSREKKESFPLTVTSAQKNPTAFYLCASSSQGGGGAHEQFFGPGTRLTVL.

CDR3 loop: CATSGQSGEQYF. J is TRBJ2-7 and V is TRBV24-1; TCRdb indicates TRBD1, and absent DNA this call remains unverified. Germline CDR1 is KGHDR and CDR2 is SFDVKD. This CDR3 spans 12 amino acids.

V is TRBV20-1 and J is TRBJ2-3; the TRBD1 assignment by TCRdb is unverifiable without DNA. This CDR3 has 12 residues. Germline V gives CDR1 DFQATT, CDR2 SNEGSKA (reference sequence). This CDR3 reads CSPQGVIDTQYF.